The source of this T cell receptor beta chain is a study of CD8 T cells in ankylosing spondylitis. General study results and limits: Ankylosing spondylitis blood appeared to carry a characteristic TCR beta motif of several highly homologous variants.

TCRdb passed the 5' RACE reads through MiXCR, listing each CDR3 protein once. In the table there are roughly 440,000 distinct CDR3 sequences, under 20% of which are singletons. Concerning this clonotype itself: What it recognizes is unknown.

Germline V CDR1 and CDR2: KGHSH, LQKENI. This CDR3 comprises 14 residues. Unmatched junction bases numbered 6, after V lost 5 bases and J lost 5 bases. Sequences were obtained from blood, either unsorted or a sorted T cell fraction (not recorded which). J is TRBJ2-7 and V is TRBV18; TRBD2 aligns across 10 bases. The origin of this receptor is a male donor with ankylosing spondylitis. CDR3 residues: CASSALAGADEQYF. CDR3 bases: TGTGCCAGCTCAGCGCTAGCGGGGGCGGACGAGCAGTACTTC. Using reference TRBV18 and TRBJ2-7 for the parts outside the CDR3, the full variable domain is NAGVMQNPRHLVRRRGQEARLRCSPMKGHSHVYWYRQLPEEGLKFMVYLQKENIIDESGMPKERFSAEFPKEGPSILRIQQVVRGDSAAYFCASSALAGADEQYFGPGTRLTVT.